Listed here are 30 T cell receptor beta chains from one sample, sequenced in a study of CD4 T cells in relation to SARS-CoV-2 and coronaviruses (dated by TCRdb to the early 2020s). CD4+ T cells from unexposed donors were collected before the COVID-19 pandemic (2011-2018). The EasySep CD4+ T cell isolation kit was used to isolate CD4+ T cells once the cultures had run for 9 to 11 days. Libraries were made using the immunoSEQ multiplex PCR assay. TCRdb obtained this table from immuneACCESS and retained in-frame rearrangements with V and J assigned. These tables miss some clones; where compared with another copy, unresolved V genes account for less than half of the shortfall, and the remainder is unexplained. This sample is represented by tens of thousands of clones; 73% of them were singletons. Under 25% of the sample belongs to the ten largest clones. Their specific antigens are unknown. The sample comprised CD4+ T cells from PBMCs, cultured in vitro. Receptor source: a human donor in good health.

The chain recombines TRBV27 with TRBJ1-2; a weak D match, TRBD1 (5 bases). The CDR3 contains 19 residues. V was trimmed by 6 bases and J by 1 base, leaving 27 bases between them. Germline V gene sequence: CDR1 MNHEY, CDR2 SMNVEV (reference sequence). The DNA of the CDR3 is TGTGCCAGCAGGCTTACCCGAGGGGCACAGGCCACTCTTAACTATGGCTACACCTTC. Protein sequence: CASRLTRGAQATLNYGYTF.

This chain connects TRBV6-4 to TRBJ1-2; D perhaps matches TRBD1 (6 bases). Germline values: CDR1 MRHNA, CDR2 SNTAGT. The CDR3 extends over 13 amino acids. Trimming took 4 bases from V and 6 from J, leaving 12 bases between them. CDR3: CASSATGNNGYTF. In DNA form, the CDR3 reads TGTGCCAGCAGTGCTACAGGGAACAATGGCTACACCTTC.

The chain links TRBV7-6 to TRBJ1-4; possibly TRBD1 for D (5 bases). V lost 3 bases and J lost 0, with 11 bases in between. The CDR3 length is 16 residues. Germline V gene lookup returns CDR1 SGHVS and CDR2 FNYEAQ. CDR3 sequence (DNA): TGTGCCAGCAGCTTCCGGGGCCAAGCAACTAATGAAAAACTGTTTTTT. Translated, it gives CASSFRGQATNEKLFF.

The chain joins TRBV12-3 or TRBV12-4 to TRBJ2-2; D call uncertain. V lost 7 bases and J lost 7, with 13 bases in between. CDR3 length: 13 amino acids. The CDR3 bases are TGTGCCAGCATTTTCTCCGTGGTCGGGGAGCTGTTTTTT. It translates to CASIFSVVGELFF.

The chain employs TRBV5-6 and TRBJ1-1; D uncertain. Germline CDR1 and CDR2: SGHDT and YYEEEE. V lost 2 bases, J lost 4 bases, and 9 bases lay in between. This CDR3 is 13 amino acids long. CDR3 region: CASSFGSSTEAFF. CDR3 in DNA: TGTGCCAGCAGCTTCGGATCGTCCACTGAAGCTTTCTTT.

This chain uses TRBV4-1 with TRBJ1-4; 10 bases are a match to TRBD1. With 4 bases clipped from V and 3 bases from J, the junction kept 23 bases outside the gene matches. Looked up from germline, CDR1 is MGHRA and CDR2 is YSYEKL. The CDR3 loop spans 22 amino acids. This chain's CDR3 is CASSPGRRPGQGPMAPNEKLFF. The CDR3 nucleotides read TGCGCCAGCAGCCCCGGAAGGCGTCCGGGACAGGGGCCCATGGCACCTAATGAAAAACTGTTTTTT.

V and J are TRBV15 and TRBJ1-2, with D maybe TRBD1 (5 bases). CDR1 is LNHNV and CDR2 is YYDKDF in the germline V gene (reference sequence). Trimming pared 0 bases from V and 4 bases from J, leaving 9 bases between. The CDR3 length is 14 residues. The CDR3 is CATSRELGAYGYTF. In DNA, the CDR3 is TGTGCCACCAGCAGAGAATTAGGGGCCTATGGCTACACCTTC.

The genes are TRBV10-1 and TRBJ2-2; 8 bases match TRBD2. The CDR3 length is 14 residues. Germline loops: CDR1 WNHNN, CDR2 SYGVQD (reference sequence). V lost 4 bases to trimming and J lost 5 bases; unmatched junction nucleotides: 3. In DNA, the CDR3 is TGCGCCAGCAGTGTTAGCGGGGAAACCGGGGAGCTGTTTTTT. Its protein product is CASSVSGETGELFF.

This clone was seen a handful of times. The CDR3 loop reads CASSQVRNTEAFF. Written as DNA, the CDR3 is TGTGCCAGCAGCCAAGTACGGAACACTGAAGCTTTCTTT. This chain connects TRBV3-1 (or the pseudogene TRBV3-2) to TRBJ1-1; no clear D. Between the trimmed V and J ends, which lost 1 base and 1 base, there was a span of 4 bases. Germline V gene data show CDR1 as LGHDT and CDR2 as YNNKEL (reference sequence). The CDR3 is made up of 13 amino acids.

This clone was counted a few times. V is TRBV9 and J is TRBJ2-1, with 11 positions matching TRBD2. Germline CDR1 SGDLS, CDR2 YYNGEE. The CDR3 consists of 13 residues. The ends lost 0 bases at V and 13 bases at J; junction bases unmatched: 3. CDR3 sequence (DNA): TGTGCCAGCAGCGTAGAGACTAGCGGGGCTCAGTTCTTC. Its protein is CASSVETSGAQFF.

CDR3 loop: CASSPEQDQPQHF. The DNA of the CDR3 is TGTGCCAGCTCACCAGAGCAAGATCAGCCCCAGCATTTT. V gene TRBV18 combines with J gene TRBJ1-5; D remains ambiguous. From germline, CDR1 is KGHSH and CDR2 LQKENI. With 2 bases removed from V and 5 bases from J, the gap between germline ends came to 7 bases. CDR3 size: 13 residues.

CDR3 bases: TGTGCCAGCAGGGGGGCGGGGGAGGATGGCTACACCTTC. Its translation is CASRGAGEDGYTF. This sequence joins TRBV28 and TRBJ1-2, with D tentatively TRBD1 (6 bases). Germline V gene lookup returns CDR1 MDHEN and CDR2 SYDVKM. The V end lost 6 bases, the J end lost 6 bases, and 14 bases lay between the germline ends. CDR3 length: 13 amino acids.

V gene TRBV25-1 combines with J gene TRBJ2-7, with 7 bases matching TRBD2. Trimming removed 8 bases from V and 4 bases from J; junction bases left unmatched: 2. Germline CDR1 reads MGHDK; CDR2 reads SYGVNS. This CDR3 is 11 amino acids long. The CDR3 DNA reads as TGTGCCAGCGGGGGGGGTTACGAGCAGTACTTC. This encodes CASGGGYEQYF.

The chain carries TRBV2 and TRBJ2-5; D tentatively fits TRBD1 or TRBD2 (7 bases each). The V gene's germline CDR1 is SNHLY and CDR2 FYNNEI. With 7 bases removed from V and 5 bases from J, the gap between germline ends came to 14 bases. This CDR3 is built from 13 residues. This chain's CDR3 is CASNTGEGETQYF. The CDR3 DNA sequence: TGTGCCAGCAATACAGGGGAGGGGGAGACCCAGTACTTC. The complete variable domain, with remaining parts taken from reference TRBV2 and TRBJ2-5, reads EPEVTQTPSHQVTQMGQEVILRCVPISNHLYFYWYRQILGQKVEFLVSFYNNEISEKSEIFDDQFSVERPDGSNFTLKIRSTKLEDSAMYFCASNTGEGETQYFGPGTRLLVL.

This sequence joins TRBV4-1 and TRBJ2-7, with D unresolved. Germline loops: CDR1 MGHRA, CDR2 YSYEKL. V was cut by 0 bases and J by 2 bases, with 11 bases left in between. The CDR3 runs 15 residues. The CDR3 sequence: CASSQEQGSTYEQYF. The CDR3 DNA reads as TGCGCCAGCAGCCAAGAACAAGGCAGCACCTACGAGCAGTACTTC.

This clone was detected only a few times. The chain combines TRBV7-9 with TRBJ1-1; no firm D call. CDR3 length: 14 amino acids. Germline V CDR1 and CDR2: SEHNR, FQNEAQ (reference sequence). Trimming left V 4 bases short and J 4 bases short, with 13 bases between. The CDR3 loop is CASSSTTLTTEAFF. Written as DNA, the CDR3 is TGTGCCAGCAGCTCCACAACCCTCACCACTGAAGCTTTCTTT.

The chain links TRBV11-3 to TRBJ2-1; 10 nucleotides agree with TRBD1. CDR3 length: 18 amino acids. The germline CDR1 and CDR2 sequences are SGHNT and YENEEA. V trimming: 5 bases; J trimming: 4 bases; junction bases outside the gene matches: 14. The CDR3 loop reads CASSRGTGDTRTYNEQFF. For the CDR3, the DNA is TGTGCCAGCAGCCGTGGGACAGGGGACACTAGGACATACAATGAGCAGTTCTTC.

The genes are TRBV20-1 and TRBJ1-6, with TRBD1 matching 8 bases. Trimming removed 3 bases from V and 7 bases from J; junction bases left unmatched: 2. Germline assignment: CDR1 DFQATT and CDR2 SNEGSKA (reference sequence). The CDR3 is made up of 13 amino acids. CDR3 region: CSASDRGNSPLHF. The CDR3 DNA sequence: TGCAGTGCTAGTGACAGGGGAAATTCACCCCTCCACTTT.

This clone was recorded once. For the CDR3, the DNA is TGTGCCAGTAGTATAGCCCGGGACAGGGGGCTAGCTGGGGCCAACGTCCTGACTTTC. Translated, it gives CASSIARDRGLAGANVLTF. The chain has TRBV19 and TRBJ2-6, with TRBD1 matching over 12 bases. The CDR3 consists of 19 residues. Germline V gives CDR1 LNHDA, CDR2 SQIVND (reference sequence). Losses at the gene ends were 1 base for V and 2 bases for J; bases not matched to a gene: 6.

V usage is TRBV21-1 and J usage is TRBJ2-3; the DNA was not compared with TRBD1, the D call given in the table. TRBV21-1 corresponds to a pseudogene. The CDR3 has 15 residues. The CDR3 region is CASRPSVGGTDTQYF. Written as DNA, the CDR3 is TGTGCCAGCCGCCCCTCGGTAGGGGGCACAGATACGCAGTATTTT.

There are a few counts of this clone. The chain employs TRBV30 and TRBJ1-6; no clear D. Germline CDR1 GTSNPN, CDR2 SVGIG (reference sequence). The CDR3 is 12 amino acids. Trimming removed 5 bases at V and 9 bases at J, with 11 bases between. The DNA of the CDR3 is TGTGCCTGGGTGACTAGAGGTTCACCCCTCCACTTT. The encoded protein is CAWVTRGSPLHF.

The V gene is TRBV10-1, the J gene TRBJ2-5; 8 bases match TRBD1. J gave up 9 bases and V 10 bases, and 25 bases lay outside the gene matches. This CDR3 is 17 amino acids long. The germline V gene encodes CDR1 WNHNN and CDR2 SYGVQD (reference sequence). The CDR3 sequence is CAKITPTPRDHRGAQYF. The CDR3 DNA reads TGCGCCAAGATTACCCCCACCCCCCGGGACCACAGGGGGGCCCAGTACTTC.

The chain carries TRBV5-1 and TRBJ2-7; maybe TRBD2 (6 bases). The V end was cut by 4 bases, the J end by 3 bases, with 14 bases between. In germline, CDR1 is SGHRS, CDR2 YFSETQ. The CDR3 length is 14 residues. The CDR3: CASSSGGTNYEQYF. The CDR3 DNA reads TGCGCCAGCAGCAGTGGGGGGACCAACTACGAGCAGTACTTC.

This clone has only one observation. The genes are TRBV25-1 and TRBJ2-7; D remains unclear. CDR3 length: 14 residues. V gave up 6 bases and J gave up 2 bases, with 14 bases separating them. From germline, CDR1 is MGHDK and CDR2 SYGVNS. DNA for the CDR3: TGTGCCAGCAGCCCTAGTTTGGGGACCTACGAGCAGTACTTC. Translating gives CASSPSLGTYEQYF.

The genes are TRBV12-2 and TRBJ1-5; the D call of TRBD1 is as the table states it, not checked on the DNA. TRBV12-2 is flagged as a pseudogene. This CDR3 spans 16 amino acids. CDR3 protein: CASRLDRKTFGQPQHF. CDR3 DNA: TGTGCAAGTCGCTTAGACAGGAAAACCTTTGGTCAGCCCCAGCATTTT.

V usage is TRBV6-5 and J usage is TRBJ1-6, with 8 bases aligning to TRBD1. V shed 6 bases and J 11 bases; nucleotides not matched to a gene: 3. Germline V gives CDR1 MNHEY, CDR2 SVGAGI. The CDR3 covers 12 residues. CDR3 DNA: TGTGCCAGCAGCCGACAGGGGCCACCCCTCCACTTT. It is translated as CASSRQGPPLHF.

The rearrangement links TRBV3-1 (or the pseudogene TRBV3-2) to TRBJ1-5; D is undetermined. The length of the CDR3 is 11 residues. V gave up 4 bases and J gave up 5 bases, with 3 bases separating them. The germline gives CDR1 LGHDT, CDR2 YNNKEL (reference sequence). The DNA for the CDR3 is TGTGCCAGCAGCCCATATCAGCCCCAGCATTTT. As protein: CASSPYQPQHF.

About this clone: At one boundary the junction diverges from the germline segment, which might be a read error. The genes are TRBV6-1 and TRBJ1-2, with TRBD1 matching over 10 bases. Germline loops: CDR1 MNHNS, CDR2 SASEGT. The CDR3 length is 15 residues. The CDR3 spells CASSERPRDRGGGCF. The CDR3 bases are TGTGCCAGCAGTGAACGCCCCCGGGACAGGGGCGGAGGGTGCTTC.

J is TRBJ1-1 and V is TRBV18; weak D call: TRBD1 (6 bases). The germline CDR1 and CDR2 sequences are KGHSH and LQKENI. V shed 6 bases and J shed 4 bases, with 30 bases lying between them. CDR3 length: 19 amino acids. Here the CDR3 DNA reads TGTGCCAGCTCCCCTTCCCGGGGGGCAGGCCGTCTGGGAGGCACTGAAGCTTTCTTT. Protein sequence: CASSPSRGAGRLGGTEAFF. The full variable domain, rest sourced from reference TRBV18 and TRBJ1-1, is NAGVMQNPRHLVRRRGQEARLRCSPMKGHSHVYWYRQLPEEGLKFMVYLQKENIIDESGMPKERFSAEFPKEGPSILRIQQVVRGDSAAYFCASSPSRGAGRLGGTEAFFGQGTRLTVV.

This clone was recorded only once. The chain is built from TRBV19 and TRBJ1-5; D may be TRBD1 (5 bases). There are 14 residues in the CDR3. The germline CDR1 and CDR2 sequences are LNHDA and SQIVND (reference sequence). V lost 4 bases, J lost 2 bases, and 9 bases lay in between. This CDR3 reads CASSTGLGNQPQHF. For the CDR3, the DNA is TGTGCCAGTAGTACAGGGTTAGGCAATCAGCCCCAGCATTTT.